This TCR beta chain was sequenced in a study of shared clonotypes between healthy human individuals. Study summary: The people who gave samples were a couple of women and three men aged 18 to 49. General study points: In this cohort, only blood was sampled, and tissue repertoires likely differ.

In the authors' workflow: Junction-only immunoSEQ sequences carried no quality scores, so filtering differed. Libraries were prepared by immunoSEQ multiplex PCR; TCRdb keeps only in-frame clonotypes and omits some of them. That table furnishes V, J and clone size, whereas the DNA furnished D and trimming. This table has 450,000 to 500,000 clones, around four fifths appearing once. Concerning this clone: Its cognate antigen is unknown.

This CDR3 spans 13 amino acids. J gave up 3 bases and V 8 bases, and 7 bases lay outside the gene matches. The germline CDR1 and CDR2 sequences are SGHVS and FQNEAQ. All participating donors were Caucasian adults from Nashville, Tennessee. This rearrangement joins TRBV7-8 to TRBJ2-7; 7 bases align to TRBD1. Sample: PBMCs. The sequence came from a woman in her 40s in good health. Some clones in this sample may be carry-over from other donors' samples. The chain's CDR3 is CASRGGDNYEQYF. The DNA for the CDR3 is TGTGCCAGCCGAGGGGGCGACAACTACGAGCAGTACTTC.